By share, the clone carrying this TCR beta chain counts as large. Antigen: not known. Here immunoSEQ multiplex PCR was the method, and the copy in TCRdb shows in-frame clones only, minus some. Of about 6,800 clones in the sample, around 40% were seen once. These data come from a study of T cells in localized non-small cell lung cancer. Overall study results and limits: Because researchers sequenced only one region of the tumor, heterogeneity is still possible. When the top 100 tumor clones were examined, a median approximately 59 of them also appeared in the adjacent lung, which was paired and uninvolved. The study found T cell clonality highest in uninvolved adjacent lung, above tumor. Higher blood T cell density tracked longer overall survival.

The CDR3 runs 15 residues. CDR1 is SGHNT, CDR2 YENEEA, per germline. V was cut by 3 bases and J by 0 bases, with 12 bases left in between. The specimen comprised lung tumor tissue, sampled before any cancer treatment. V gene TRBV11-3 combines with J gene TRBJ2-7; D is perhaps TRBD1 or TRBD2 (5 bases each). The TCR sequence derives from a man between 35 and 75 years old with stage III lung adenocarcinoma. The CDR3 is CASSLGDQSSYEQYF. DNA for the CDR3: TGTGCCAGCAGCTTGGGGGACCAAAGCTCCTACGAGCAGTACTTC.